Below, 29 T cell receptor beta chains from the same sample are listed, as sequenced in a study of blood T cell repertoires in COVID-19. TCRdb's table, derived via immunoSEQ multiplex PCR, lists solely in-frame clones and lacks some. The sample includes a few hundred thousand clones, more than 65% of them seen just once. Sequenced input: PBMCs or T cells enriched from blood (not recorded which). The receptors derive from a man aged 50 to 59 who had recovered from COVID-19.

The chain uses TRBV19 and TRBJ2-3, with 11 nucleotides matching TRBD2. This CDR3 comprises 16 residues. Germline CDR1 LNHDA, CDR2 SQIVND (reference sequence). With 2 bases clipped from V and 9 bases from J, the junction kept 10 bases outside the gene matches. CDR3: CASSILTSGRRRTQYF. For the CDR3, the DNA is TGTGCCAGTAGTATATTAACTAGCGGGAGAAGGCGCACGCAGTATTTT.

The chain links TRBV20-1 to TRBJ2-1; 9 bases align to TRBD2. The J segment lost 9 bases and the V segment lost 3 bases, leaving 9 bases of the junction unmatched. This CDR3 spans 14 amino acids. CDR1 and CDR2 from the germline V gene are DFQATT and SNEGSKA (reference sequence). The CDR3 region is CSASGRGGAGEQFF. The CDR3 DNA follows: TGCAGTGCTAGTGGGCGGGGGGGCGCCGGTGAGCAGTTCTTC.

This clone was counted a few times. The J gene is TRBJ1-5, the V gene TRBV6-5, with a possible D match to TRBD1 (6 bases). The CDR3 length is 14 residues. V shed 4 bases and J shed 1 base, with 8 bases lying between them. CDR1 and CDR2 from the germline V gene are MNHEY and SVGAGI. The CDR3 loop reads CASSSGVSNQPQHF. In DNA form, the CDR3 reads TGTGCCAGCAGTTCAGGGGTGAGCAATCAGCCCCAGCATTTT.

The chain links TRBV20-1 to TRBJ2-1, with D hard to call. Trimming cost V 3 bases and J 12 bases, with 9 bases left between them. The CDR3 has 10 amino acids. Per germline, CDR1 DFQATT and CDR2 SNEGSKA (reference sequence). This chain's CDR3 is CSASRSGQFF. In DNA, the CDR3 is TGCAGTGCTAGTCGGTCAGGGCAGTTCTTC.

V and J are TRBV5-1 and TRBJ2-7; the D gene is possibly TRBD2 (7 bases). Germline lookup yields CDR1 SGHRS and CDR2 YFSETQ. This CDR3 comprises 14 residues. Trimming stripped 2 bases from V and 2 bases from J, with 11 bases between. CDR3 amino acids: CASSLKGGAYEQYF. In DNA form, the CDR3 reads TGCGCCAGCAGCTTAAAGGGGGGGGCCTACGAGCAGTACTTC.

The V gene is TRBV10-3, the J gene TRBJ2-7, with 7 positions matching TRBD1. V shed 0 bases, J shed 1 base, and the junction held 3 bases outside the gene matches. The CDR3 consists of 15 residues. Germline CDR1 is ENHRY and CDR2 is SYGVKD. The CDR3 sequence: CAISESSRGSYEQYF. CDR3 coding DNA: TGTGCCATCAGTGAGTCTTCCAGGGGGTCCTACGAGCAGTACTTC.

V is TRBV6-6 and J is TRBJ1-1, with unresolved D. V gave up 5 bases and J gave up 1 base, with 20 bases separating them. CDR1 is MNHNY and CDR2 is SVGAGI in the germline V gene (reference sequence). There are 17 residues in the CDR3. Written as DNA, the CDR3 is TGTGCCAGCAGTCCGGGGTCTGGAGCAAATAAGAACACTGAAGCTTTCTTT. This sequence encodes CASSPGSGANKNTEAFF.

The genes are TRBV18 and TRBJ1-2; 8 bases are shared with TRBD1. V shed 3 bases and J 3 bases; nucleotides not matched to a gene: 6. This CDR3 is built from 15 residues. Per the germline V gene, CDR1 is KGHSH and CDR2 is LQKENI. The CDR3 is CASSPDGTGYYGYTF. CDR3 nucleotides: TGTGCCAGCTCACCCGATGGGACAGGCTACTATGGCTACACCTTC. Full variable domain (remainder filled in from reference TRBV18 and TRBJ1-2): NAGVMQNPRHLVRRRGQEARLRCSPMKGHSHVYWYRQLPEEGLKFMVYLQKENIIDESGMPKERFSAEFPKEGPSILRIQQVVRGDSAAYFCASSPDGTGYYGYTFGSGTRLTVV.

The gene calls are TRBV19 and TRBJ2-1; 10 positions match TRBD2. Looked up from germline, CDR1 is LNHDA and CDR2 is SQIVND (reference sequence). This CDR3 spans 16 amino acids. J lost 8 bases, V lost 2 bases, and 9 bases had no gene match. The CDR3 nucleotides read TGTGCCAGTAGTATAAGGACTAGCGGACCTACGGATGAGCAGTTCTTC. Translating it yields CASSIRTSGPTDEQFF.

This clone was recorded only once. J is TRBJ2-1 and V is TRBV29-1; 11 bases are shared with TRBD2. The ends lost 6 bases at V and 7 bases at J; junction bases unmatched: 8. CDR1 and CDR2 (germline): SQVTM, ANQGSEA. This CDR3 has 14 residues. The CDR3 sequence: CSVRRTSGPNEQFF. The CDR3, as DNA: TGCAGCGTCCGACGGACTAGCGGGCCGAATGAGCAGTTCTTC.

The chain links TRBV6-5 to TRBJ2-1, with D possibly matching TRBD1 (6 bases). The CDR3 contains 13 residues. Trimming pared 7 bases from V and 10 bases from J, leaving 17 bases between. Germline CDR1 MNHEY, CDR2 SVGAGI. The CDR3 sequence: CASTLGGRGEQFF. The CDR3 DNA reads TGTGCCAGCACCCTAGGGGGACGTGGGGAGCAGTTCTTC.

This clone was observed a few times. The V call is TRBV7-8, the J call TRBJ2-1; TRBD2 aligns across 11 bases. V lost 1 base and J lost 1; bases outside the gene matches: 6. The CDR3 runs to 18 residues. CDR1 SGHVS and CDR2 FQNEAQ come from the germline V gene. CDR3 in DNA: TGTGCCAGCAGCTTAGGGCTAGCGGGGGGAGCGTCCTACAATGAGCAGTTCTTC. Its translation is CASSLGLAGGASYNEQFF.

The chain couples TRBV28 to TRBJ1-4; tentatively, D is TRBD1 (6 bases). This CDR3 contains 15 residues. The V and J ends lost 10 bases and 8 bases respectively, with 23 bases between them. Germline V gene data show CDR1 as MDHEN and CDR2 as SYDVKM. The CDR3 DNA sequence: TGTGCCACCGGGCTTAGTCACAGGGTCGGGGAAAAACTGTTTTTT. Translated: CATGLSHRVGEKLFF.

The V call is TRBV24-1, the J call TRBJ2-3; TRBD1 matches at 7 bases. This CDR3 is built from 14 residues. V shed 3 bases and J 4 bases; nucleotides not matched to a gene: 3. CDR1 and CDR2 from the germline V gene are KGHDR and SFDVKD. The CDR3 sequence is CATSDRGTADTQYF. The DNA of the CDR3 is TGTGCCACCAGTGATAGAGGGACAGCAGATACGCAGTATTTT.

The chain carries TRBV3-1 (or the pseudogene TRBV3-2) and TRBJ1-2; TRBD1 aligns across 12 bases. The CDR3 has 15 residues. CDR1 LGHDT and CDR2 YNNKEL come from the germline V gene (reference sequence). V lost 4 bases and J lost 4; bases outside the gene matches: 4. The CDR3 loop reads CASSPGTGGGYGYTF. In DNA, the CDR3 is TGTGCCAGCAGCCCGGGGACAGGGGGCGGCTATGGCTACACCTTC.

The CDR3 spells CASSQGTGGGQPQHF. The CDR3 DNA is TGTGCCAGCAGCCAAGGTACAGGCGGGGGACAGCCCCAGCATTTT. V gene TRBV3-1 (or the pseudogene TRBV3-2) combines with J gene TRBJ1-5; TRBD1 is a possible D gene (5 bases). There are 15 residues in the CDR3. V was clipped by 1 base and J by 7 bases, with 14 bases between them. Per the germline V gene, CDR1 is LGHDT and CDR2 is YNNKEL (reference sequence).

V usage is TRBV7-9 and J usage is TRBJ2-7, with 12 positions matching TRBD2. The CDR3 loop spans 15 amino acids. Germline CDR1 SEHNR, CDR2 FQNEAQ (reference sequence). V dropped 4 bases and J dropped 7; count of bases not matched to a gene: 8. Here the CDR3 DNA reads TGTGCCAGCAGCTATCGACTAGCGGGAGAGGGGGAGCAGTACTTC. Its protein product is CASSYRLAGEGEQYF.

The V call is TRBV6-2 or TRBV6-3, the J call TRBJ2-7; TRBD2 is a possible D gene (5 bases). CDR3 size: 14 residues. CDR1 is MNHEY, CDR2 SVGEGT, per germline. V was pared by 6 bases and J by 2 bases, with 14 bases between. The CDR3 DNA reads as TGTGCCAGCAGCTCAGCGGACGGAGCCTACGAGCAGTACTTC. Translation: CASSSADGAYEQYF.

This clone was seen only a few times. The chain's CDR3 is CASSLGQAFSPLHF. DNA for the CDR3: TGTGCCAGCAGCTTGGGACAGGCCTTCTCACCCCTCCACTTT. The chain joins TRBV11-2 to TRBJ1-6, with 8 bases lining up with TRBD1. From germline, CDR1 is SGHAT and CDR2 FQNNGV. The CDR3 has 14 amino acids. With V trimmed by 3 bases and J by 10 bases, 5 bases remained unmatched.

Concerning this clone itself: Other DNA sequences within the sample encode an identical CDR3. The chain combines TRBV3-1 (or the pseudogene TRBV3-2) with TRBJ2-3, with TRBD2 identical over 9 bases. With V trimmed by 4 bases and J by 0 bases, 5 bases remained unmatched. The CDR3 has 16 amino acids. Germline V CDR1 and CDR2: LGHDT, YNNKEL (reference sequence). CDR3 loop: CASSLRLAASTDTQYF. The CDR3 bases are TGTGCCAGCAGCCTTCGACTAGCGGCTAGCACAGATACGCAGTATTTT.

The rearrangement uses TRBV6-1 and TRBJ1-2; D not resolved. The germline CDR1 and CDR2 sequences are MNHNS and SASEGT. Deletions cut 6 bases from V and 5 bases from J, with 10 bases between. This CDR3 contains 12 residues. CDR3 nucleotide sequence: TGTGCCAGCAGCATACAGCGGTATGGCTACACCTTC. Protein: CASSIQRYGYTF.

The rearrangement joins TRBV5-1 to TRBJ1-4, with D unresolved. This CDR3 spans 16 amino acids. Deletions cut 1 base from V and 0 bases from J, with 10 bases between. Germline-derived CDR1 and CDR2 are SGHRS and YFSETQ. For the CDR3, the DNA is TGCGCCAGCAGCTTGCCGTCGGGAACAACTAATGAAAAACTGTTTTTT. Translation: CASSLPSGTTNEKLFF.

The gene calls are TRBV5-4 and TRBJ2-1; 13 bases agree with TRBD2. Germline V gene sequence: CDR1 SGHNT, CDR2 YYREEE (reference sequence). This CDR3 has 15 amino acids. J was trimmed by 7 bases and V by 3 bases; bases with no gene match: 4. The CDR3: CASSYGLAGENEQFF. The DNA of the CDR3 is TGTGCCAGCAGCTACGGACTAGCGGGAGAGAATGAGCAGTTCTTC.

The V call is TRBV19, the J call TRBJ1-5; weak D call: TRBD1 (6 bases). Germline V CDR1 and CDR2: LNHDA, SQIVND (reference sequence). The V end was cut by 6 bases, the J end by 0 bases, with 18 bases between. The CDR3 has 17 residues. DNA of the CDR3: TGTGCCAGTAGCCTATATATCGGACAGTATAGCAATCAGCCCCAGCATTTT. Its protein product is CASSLYIGQYSNQPQHF.

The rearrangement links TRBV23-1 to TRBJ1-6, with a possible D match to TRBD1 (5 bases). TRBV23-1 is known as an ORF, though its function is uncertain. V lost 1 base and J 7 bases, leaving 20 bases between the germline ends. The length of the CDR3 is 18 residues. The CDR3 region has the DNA TGCGCCAGCAGTCAATTTGGCCCAGGGTCCGGCTGCAATTCACCCCTCCACTTT. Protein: CASSQFGPGSGCNSPLHF.

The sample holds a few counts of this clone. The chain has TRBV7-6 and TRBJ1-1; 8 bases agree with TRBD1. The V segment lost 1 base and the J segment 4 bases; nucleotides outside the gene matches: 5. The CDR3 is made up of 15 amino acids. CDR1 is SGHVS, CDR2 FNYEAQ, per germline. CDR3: CASSLGAGGSTEAFF. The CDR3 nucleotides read TGTGCCAGCAGCTTAGGGGCAGGGGGCAGCACTGAAGCTTTCTTT.

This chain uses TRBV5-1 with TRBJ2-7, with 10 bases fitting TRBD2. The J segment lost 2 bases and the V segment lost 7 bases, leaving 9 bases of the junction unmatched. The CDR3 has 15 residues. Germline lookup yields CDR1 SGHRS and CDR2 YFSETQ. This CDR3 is CASRQASGGPYEQYF. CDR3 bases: TGCGCCAGCCGACAGGCTAGCGGGGGTCCCTACGAGCAGTACTTC.

The CDR3 spells CASSLTAQGAFVPEKLFF. As DNA, the CDR3 is TGCGCCAGCAGCTTGACGGCCCAGGGGGCGTTTGTCCCAGAAAAACTGTTTTTT. V is TRBV5-1 and J is TRBJ1-4; 8 bases agree with TRBD1. V was pared by 1 base and J by 8 bases, with 16 bases of the junction left unmatched. Germline CDR1 and CDR2: SGHRS and YFSETQ. The CDR3 runs 18 residues. Full variable domain (remainder filled in from reference TRBV5-1 and TRBJ1-4): KAGVTQTPRYLIKTRGQQVTLSCSPISGHRSVSWYQQTPGQGLQFLFEYFSETQRNKGNFPGRFSGRQFSNSRSEMNVSTLELGDSALYLCASSLTAQGAFVPEKLFFGSGTQLSVL.

For the CDR3, the DNA is TGTGCCAGCAGTGAAGCGCTTTTACGGGAAGAAGCTTTCTTT. Protein: CASSEALLREEAFF. The chain uses TRBV6-1 and TRBJ1-1; D is ambiguous. V was cut by 0 bases and J by 8 bases, with 13 bases left in between. The CDR3 sequence is 14 residues long. CDR1 MNHNS and CDR2 SASEGT come from the germline V gene.